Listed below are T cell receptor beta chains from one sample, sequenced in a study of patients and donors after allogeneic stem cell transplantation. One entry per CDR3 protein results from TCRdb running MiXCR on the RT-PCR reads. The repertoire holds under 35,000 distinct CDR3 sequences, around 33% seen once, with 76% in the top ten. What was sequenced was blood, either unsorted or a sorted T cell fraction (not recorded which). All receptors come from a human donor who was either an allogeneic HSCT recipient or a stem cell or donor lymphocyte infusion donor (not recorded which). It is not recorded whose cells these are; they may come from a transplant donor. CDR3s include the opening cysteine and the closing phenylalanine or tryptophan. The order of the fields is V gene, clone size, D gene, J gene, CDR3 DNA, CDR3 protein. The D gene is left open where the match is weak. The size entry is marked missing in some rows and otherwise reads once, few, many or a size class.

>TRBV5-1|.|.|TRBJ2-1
TGCGCCAGCAGCTTGTACCGGTACTACAATGAGCAGTTCTTC
CASSLYRYYNEQFF
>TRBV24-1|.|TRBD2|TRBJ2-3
TGTGCCACCAGTGACCTAGCGGGGGGGCCAGATACGCAGTATTTT
CATSDLAGGPDTQYF
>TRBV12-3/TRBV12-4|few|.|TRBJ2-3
TGTGCCAGCAGTTTAGGGCTAGCGCAAGATACGCAGTATTTT
CASSLGLAQDTQYF
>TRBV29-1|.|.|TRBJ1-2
TGCAGCGTTGAAAGCGAGGGGGACACCCCTTATGGCTACACCTTC
CSVESEGDTPYGYTF
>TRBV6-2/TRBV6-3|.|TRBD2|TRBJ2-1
TGTGCCAGCAGTTCCCCGGGACTAGTTTTGCATGAGCAGTTCTTC
CASSSPGLVLHEQFF
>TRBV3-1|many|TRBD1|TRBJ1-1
TGTGCCAGCAGCCAACAACTTACAGGGGGTGAAGCTTTCTTT
CASSQQLTGGEAFF
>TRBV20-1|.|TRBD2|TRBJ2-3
TGCAGTGCTAGAGACGGGACTAAGTACCCCGGAGGCACAGATACGCAGTATTTT
CSARDGTKYPGGTDTQYF
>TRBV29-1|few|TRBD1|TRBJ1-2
TGCAGCGGTAGGGGGCACGATGGCTACACCTTC
CSGRGHDGYTF
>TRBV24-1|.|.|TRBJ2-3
TGTGCCACCAGTGATCCGCCCCATTCTTCTAGCACAGATACGCAGTATTTT
CATSDPPHSSSTDTQYF
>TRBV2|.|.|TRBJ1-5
TGTGCCAGCAAACAGGGCTATCATCAGCCCCAGCATTTT
CASKQGYHQPQHF
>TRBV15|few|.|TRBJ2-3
TGTGCCACCAGACCCACGGACTATGCAGATACGCAGTATTTT
CATRPTDYADTQYF
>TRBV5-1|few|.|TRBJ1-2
TGCGCCAGCAGCTTAAGTTCCGACAGGACCTATGGCTACACCTTC
CASSLSSDRTYGYTF
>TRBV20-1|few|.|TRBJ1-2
TGCAGTGCTAGTTCACAGGGAAACTATGGCTACACCTTC
CSASSQGNYGYTF
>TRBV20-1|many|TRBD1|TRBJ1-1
TGCAGTGCCAACGACAGGGGAGTCGCCACTGAAGCTTTCTTT
CSANDRGVATEAFF
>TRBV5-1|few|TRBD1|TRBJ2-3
TGCGCCAGCAGCTTGGACAGGGGGCCTGGAGATACGCAGTATTTT
CASSLDRGPGDTQYF
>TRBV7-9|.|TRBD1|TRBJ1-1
TGTGCCAGCAGCTTAGCGCTAAGGGACAGGCCTAACACTGAAGCTTTCTTT
CASSLALRDRPNTEAFF
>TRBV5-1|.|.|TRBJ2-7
TGCGCCAGCAGCTCGAGCTCCTACGAGCAGTACTTC
CASSSSSYEQYF
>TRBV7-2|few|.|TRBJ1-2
TGTGCCAGCAGCCGAGGGGGTGGCTACACCTTC
CASSRGGGYTF
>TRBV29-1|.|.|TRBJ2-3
TGCAGCGTTGCCCACCCGGACCTACATACGCAGTATTTT
CSVAHPDLHTQYF
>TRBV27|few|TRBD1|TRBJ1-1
TGTGCCAGCAGTCTACAGGGGGTTTTCGGCTACACTGAAGCTTTCTTT
CASSLQGVFGYTEAFF
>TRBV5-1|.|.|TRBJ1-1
TGCGCCAGCAGCTTGTTAAGGAACACTGAAGCTTTCTTT
CASSLLRNTEAFF
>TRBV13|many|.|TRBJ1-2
TGTGCCAGCAGCCCTGGACAGAACTATGGCTACACCTTC
CASSPGQNYGYTF
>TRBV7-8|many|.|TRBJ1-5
TGTGCCAGCAGCTTTTCGGGGTTGGAAGGTCAGCCCCAGCATTTT
CASSFSGLEGQPQHF
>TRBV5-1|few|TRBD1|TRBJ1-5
TGCGCCAGCAGCTTGGAGACAGGGAACGGGCCCCAGCATTTT
CASSLETGNGPQHF
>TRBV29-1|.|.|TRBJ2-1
TGCAGCGTTGACAGGACTGCCACCTACAATGAGCAGTTCTTC
CSVDRTATYNEQFF
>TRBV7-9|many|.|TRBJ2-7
TGTGCCAGCAGCGCGGGACTCCAAAGCCTCTACGAGCAGTACTTC
CASSAGLQSLYEQYF
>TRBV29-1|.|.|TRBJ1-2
TGCAGCGTTGTAGAGGGACCAGAGCTCTATGGCTACACCTTC
CSVVEGPELYGYTF
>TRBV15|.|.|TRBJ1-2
TGTGCCACCAGCAGAGATAGGTCTGGCTACACCTTC
CATSRDRSGYTF
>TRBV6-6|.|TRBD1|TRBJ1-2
TGTGCCAGCAGTCCGACAGGGGGTTATGGCTACACCTTC
CASSPTGGYGYTF
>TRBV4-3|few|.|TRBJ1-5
TGCGCCAGCAGCCAAGATCTTTTTCAGCCCCAGCATTTT
CASSQDLFQPQHF
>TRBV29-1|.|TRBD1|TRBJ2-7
TGCAGCGTTGAACAACCGGGACAGGGATCCTACGAGCAGTACTTC
CSVEQPGQGSYEQYF
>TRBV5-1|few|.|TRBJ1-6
TGCGCCAGCACGGGGTCACCCCTCCACTTT
CASTGSPLHF
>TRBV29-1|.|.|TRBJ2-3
TGCAGCGTTGAAGTGGGGGTTTCAGATACGCAGTATTTT
CSVEVGVSDTQYF
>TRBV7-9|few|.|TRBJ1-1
TGTGCCAGCAGCTCCTCCTGGTTTAGGGACACTGAAGCTTTCTTT
CASSSSWFRDTEAFF
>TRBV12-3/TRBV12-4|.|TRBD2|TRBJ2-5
TGTGCCAGCAGTCCTAGACTAGCGGGGGTGGAAGAGACCCAGTACTTC
CASSPRLAGVEETQYF
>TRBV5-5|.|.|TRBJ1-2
TGTGCCAGCAGCCTACGGGGGGATGGCTACACCTTC
CASSLRGDGYTF
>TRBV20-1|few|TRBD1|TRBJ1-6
TGCAGTGCCAGACAGGGATACAATTCACCCCTCCACTTT
CSARQGYNSPLHF
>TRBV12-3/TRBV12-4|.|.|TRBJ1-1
TGTGCCAGCACCTCTGGAATCTGGGATACTGAAGCTTTCTTT
CASTSGIWDTEAFF
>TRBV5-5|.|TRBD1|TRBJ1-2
TGTGCCAGCAGCTTACTTCCGGACAGGGAAGGAGTTCGTGGCTACACCTTC
CASSLLPDREGVRGYTF
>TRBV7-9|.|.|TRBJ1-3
TGTGCCAGCAGCTTCCCTGGCACCATATATTTT
CASSFPGTIYF
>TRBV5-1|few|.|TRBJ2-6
TGCGCCAGCGACTACACTGCTGGGGCCAACGTCCTGACTTTC
CASDYTAGANVLTF
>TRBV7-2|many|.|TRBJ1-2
TGTGCCAGCAGCTTAGAACAGAGAGCTAACTATGGCTACACCTTC
CASSLEQRANYGYTF
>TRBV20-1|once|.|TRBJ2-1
TGCAGTGCCGATGACAGGCTCTACAATGAGCAGTTCTTC
CSADDRLYNEQFF
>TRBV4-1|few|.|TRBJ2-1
TGCGCCAGCAGCCAAGATTGGGGATGGGCGGGCGGACGGGGTGAGCAGTTCTTC
CASSQDWGWAGGRGEQFF
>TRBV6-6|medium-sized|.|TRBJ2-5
TGTGCCAGCAGTTACAGGACTGGGGAAGAGACCCAGTACTTC
CASSYRTGEETQYF